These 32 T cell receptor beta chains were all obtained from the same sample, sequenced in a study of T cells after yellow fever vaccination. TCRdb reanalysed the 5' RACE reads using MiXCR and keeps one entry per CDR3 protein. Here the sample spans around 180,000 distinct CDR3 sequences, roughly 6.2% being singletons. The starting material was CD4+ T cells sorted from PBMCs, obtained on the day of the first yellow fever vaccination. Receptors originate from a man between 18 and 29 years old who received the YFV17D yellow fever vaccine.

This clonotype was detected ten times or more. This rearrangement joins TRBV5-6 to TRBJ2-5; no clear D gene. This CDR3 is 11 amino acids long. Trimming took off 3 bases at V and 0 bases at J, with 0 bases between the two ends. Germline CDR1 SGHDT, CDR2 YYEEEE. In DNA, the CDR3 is TGTGCCAGCAGCTACCAAGAGACCCAGTACTTC. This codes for CASSYQETQYF.

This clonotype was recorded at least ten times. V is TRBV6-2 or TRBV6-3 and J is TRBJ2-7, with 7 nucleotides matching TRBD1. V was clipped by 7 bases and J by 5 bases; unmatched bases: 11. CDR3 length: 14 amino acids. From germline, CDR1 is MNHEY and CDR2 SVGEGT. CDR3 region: CASTRRGPGNEQYF. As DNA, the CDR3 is TGTGCCAGCACAAGAAGGGGGCCGGGGAACGAGCAGTACTTC.

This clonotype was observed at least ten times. Here the CDR3 reads CASSNGGNTGELFF. The CDR3 DNA is TGCGCCAGCAGCAACGGTGGTAACACCGGGGAGCTGTTTTTT. This chain connects TRBV4-1 to TRBJ2-2; unclear D gene. The CDR3 has 14 amino acids. CDR1 and CDR2 from the germline V gene are MGHRA and YSYEKL. V was pared by 5 bases and J by 2 bases, with 9 bases between.

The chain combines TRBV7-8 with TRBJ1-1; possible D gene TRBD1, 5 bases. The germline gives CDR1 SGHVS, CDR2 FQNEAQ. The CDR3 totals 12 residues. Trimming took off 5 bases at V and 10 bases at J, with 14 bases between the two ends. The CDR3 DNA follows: TGTGCCAGCAGCCCCTGGGCAGGGCCAGCTTTCTTT. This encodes CASSPWAGPAFF.

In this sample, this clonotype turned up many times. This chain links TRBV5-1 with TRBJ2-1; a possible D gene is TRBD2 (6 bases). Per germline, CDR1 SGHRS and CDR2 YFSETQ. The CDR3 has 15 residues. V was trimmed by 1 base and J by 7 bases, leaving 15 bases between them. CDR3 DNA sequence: TGCGCCAGCAGCTTGAACCCCATGGCGGGGAATGAGCAGTTCTTC. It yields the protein CASSLNPMAGNEQFF.

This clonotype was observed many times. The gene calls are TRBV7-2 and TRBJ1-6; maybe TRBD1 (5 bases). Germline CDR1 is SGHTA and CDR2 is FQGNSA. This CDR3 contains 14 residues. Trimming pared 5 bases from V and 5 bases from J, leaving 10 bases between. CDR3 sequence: CASSPDRNNSPLHF. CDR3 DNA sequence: TGTGCCAGCAGCCCTGACAGAAATAATTCACCCCTCCACTTT. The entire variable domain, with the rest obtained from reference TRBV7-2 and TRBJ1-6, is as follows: GAGVSQSPSNKVTEKGKDVELRCDPISGHTALYWYRQSLGQGLEFLIYFQGNSAPDKSGLPSDRFSAERTGGSVSTLTIQRTQQEDSAVYLCASSPDRNNSPLHFGNGTRLTVT.

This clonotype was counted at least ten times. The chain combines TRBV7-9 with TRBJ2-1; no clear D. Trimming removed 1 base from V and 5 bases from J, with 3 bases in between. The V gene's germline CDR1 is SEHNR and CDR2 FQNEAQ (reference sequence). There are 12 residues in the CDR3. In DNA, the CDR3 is TGTGCCAGCAGCTTAGATCACAATGAGCAGTTCTTC. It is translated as CASSLDHNEQFF.

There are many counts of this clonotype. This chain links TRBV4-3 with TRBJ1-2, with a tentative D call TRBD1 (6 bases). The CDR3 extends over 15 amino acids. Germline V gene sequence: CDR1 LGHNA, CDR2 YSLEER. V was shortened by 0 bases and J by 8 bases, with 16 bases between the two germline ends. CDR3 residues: CASSQELGDTRGYTF. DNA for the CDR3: TGCGCCAGCAGCCAAGAATTAGGGGACACTCGGGGCTACACCTTC.

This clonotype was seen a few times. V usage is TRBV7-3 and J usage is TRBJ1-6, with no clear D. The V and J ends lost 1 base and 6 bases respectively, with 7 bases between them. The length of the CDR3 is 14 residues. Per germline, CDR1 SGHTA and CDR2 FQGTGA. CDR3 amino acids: CASSLRAFNSPLHF. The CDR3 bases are TGTGCCAGCAGCTTAAGAGCATTTAATTCACCCCTCCACTTT.

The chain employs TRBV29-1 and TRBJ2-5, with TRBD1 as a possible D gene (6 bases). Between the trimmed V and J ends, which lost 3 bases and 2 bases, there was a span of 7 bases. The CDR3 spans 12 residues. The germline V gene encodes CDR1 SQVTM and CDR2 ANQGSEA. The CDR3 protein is CSVDRGQETQYF. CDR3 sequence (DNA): TGCAGCGTTGACAGGGGACAAGAGACCCAGTACTTC.

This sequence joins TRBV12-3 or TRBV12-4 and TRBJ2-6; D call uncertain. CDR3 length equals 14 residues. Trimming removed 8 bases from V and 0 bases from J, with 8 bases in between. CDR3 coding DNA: TGTGCCAGCGGAATTCTCTCTGGGGCCAACGTCCTGACTTTC. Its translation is CASGILSGANVLTF.

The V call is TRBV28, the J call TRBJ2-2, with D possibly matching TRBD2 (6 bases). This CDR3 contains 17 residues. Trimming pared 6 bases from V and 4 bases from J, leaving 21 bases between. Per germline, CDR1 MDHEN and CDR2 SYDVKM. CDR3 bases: TGTGCCAGCAGCGAGGTGGGGCTACGGAGGGGCACCGGGGAGCTGTTTTTT. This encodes CASSEVGLRRGTGELFF.

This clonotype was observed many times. The DNA of the CDR3 is TGTGCCAGCACCTTAGCTGGGGCCTTCACCGGGGAGCTGTTTTTT. Its protein is CASTLAGAFTGELFF. The chain couples TRBV28 to TRBJ2-2; tentative D call: TRBD1 (5 bases). In germline, CDR1 is MDHEN, CDR2 SYDVKM. The V end was cut by 7 bases, the J end by 4 bases, with 16 bases between. The CDR3 runs 15 residues.

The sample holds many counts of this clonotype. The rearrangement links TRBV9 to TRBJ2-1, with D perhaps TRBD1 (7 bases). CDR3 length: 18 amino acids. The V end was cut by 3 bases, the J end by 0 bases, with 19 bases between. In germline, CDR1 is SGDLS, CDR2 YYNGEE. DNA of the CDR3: TGTGCCAGCAGCGCGCCAAGGAGGGGGCATGGCTCCTACAATGAGCAGTTCTTC. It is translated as CASSAPRRGHGSYNEQFF.

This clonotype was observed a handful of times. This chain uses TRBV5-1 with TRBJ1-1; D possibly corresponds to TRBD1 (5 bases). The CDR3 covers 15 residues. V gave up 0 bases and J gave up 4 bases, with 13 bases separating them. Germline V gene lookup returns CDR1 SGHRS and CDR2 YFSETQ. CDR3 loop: CASSLGPQGGTEAFF. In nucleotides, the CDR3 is TGCGCCAGCAGCTTGGGCCCCCAGGGCGGCACTGAAGCTTTCTTT.

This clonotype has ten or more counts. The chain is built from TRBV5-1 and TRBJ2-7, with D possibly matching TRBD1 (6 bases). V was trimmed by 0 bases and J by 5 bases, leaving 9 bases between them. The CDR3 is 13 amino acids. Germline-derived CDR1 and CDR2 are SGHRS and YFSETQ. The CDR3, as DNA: TGCGCCAGCAGCTTGGGTGCAGGGGACGAGCAGTACGTC. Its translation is CASSLGAGDEQYV.

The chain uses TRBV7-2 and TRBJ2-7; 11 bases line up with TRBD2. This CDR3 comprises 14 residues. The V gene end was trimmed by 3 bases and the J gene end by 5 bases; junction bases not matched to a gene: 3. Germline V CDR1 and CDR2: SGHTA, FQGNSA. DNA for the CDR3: TGTGCCAGCAGCTTTTTAGCGGGGGGGAACGAGCAGTACTTC. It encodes CASSFLAGGNEQYF.

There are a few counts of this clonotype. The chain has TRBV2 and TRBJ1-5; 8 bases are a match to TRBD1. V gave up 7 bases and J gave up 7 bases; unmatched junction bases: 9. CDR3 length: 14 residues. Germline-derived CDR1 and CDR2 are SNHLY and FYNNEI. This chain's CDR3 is CASKRAGGWQPQHF. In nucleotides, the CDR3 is TGTGCCAGCAAGCGGGCAGGGGGCTGGCAGCCCCAGCATTTT.

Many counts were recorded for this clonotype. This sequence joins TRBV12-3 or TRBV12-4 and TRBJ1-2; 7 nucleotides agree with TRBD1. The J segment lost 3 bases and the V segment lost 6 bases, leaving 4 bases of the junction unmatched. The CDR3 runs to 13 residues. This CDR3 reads CASSTDRDYGYTF. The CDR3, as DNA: TGTGCCAGCAGCACCGACAGGGACTATGGCTACACCTTC.

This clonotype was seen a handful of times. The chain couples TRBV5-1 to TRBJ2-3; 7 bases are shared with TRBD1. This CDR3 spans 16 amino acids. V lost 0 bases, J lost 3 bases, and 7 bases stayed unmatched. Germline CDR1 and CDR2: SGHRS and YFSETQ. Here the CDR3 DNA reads TGCGCCAGCAGCTTGGGAGTGGGACAGCCTACAGATACGCAGTATTTT. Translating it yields CASSLGVGQPTDTQYF.

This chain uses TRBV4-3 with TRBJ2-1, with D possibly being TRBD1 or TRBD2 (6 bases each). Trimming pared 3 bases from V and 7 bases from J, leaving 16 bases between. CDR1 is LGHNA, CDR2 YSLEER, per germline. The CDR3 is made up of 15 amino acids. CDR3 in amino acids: CASSQGGRGRNEQFF. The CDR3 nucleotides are TGCGCCAGCAGCCAGGGGGGTAGGGGGAGGAATGAGCAGTTCTTC.

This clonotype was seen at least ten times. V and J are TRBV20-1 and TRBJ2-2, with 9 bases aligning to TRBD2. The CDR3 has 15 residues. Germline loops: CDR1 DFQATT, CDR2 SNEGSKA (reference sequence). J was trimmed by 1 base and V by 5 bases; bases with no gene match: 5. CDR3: CSALSGGRNTGELFF. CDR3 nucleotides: TGCAGTGCTCTCAGCGGGGGGCGGAACACCGGGGAGCTGTTTTTT.

CDR3 amino acids: CSAGQGADYGYTF. The CDR3 region has the DNA TGCAGTGCAGGCCAGGGGGCAGACTATGGCTACACCTTC. The gene calls are TRBV20-1 and TRBJ1-2, with 8 positions matching TRBD1. This CDR3 has 13 residues. Germline V gene lookup returns CDR1 DFQATT and CDR2 SNEGSKA (reference sequence). Germline trimming cut 6 bases from V and 3 bases from J; bases unmatched to any gene: 6.

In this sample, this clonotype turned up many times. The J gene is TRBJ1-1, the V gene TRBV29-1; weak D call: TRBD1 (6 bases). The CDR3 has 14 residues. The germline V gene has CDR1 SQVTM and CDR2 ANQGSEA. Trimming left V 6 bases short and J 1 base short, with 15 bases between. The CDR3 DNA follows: TGCAGCGTCCCTAGGGGGACATGGAACACTGAAGCTTTCTTT. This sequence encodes CSVPRGTWNTEAFF.

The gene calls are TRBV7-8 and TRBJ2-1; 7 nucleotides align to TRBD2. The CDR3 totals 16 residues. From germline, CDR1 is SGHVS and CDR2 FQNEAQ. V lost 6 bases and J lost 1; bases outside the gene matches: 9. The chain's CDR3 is CASSQVWGGSYNEQFF. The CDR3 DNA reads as TGTGCCAGCAGTCAAGTATGGGGGGGTTCCTACAATGAGCAGTTCTTC. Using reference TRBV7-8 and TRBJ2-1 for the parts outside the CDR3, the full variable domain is GAGVSQSPRYKVAKRGQDVALRCDPISGHVSLFWYQQALGQGPEFLTYFQNEAQLDKSGLPSDRFFAERPEGSVSTLKIQRTQQEDSAVYLCASSQVWGGSYNEQFFGPGTRLTVL.

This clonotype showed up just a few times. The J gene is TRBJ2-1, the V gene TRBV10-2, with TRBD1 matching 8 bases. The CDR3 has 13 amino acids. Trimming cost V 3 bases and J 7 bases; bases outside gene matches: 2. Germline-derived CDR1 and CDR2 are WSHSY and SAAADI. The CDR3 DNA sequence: TGCGCCAGCAGTGAAACAGGGGGTAATGAGCAGTTCTTC. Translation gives CASSETGGNEQFF.

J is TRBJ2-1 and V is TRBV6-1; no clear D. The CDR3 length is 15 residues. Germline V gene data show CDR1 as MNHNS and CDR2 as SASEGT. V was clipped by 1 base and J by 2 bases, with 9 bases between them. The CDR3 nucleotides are TGTGCCAGCAGTGAAGGAATCGGACCCTACAATGAGCAGTTCTTC. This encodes CASSEGIGPYNEQFF.

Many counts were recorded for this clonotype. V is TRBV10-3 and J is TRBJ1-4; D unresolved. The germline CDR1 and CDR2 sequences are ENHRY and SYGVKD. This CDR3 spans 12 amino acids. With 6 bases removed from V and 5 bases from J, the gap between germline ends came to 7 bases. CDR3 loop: CAIRGGNEKLFF. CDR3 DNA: TGTGCCATCAGAGGAGGGAATGAAAAACTGTTTTTT.

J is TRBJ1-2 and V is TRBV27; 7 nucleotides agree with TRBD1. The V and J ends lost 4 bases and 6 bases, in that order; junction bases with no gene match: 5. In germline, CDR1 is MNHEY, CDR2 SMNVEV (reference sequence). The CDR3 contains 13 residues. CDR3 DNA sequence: TGTGCCAGCAGTTCGCAGGGGGTAAATGGCTACACCTTC. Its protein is CASSSQGVNGYTF.

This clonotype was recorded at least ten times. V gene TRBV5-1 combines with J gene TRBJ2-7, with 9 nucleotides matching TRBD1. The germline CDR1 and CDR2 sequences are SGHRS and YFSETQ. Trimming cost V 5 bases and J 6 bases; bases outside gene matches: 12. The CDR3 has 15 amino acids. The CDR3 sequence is CASSQNPGQGAEQYV. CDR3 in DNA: TGCGCCAGCAGTCAAAATCCGGGACAGGGCGCCGAGCAGTACGTC.

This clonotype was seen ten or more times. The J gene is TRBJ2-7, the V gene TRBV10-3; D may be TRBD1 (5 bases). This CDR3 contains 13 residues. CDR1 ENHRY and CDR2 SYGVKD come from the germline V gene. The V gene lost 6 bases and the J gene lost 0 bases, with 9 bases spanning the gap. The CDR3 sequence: CAIRQESSYEQYV. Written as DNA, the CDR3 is TGTGCCATCAGACAGGAGAGCTCCTACGAGCAGTACGTC.

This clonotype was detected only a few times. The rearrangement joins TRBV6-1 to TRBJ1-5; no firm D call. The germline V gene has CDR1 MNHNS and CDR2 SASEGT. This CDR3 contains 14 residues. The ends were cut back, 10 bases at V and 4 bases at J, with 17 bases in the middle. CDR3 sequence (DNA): TGTGCCACCTACCTTACTGAAGGAAATCAGCCCCAGCATTTT. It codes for CATYLTEGNQPQHF.